Shown below are 2 T cell receptor beta chains from a single sample sequenced in a study of pediatric ulcerative colitis. Clones were sequenced by immunoSEQ multiplex PCR, and TCRdb holds only the in-frame ones, with some missing. The sample shows fewer than 20,000 clones, less than 85% of them seen only once. Rectal tissue came from one to two pinch biopsies taken at colonoscopy. Sequenced: gut tissue. The source of these receptors is a boy aged 5-17 years with moderate ulcerative colitis.

This sequence joins TRBV6-5 and TRBJ2-1; D is perhaps TRBD1 (6 bases). The CDR3 totals 16 residues. Germline V gene sequence: CDR1 MNHEY, CDR2 SVGAGI. Trimming took off 0 bases at V and 7 bases at J, with 16 bases between the two ends. The CDR3 reads CASSYSPANRENEQFF. The CDR3 DNA reads TGTGCCAGCAGTTACTCGCCCGCAAACAGGGAGAATGAGCAGTTCTTC.

The V gene is TRBV6-5, the J gene TRBJ1-2; D call uncertain. Looked up from germline, CDR1 is MNHEY and CDR2 is SVGAGI. V gave up 0 bases and J gave up 5 bases, with 13 bases separating them. The CDR3 sequence is 15 residues long. The CDR3 sequence: CASSYSNRQRYGYTF. As DNA, the CDR3 is TGTGCCAGCAGTTACTCTAACAGACAACGATATGGCTACACCTTC.